The clone carrying this TCR beta chain was counted many times. Time point denoted: newly diagnosed GD, antithyroid drugs for less than 3 months. Isolated PBMC RNA provided the starting material for the TCR library. Construction of the TCR beta libraries employed iRepertoire HTBI primers in conjunction with Arm-PCR of CDR3 regions. TCRdb reprocessed the multiplex PCR reads via MiXCR and lists one record per CDR3 protein. The sample contains just over 600,000 distinct CDR3 sequences, about 16% of which appear only once. This record comes from a study of regulatory T cells in long-lasting Graves disease. Study context: Newly diagnosed Graves' patients had under 3 months of antithyroid drugs.

Germline V lookup: CDR1 GTSNPN, CDR2 SVGIG (reference sequence). The CDR3 spans 15 residues. Trimming cost V 4 bases and J 5 bases; bases outside gene matches: 9. These data also formed part of another study, on T cells in Graves' hyperthyroidism and ophthalmopathy.

The sample here was peripheral blood mononuclear cells (PBMCs), taken at new diagnosis, from a patient treated with antithyroid drugs. The sequence was obtained from a woman in her thirties with Graves disease. The chain employs TRBV30 and TRBJ2-5; TRBD1 agrees at 11 bases. DNA for the CDR3: TGTGCCTGGAAATTAGGACAGGGGGCGCTGGAGACCCAGTACTTC. Its translation is CAWKLGQGALETQYF.